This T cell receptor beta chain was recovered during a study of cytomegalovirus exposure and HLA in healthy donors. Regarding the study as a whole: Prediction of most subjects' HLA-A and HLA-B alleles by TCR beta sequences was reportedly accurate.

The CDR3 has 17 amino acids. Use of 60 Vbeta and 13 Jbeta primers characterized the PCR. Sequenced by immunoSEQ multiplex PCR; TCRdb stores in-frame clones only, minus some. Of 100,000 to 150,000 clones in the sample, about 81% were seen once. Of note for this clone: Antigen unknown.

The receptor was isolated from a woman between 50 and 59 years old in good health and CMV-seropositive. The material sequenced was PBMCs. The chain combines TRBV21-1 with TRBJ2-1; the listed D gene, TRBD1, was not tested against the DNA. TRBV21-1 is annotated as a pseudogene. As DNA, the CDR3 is TGTGCCAGCAGCAAAGGGGCCGGTAATGCTTCCTACAATGAGCAGTTCTTC. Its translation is CASSKGAGNASYNEQFF.